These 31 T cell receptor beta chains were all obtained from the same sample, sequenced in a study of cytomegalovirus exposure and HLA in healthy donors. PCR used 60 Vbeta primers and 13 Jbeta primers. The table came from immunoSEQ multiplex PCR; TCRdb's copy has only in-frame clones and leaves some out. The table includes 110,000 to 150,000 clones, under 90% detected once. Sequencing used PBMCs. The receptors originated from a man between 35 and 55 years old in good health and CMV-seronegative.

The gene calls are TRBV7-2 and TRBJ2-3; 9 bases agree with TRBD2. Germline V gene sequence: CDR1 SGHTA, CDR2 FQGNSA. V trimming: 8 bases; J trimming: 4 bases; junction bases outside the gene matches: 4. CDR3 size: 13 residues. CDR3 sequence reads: CASGTSIADTQYF. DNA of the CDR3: TGTGCCAGCGGGACTAGCATCGCAGATACGCAGTATTTT.

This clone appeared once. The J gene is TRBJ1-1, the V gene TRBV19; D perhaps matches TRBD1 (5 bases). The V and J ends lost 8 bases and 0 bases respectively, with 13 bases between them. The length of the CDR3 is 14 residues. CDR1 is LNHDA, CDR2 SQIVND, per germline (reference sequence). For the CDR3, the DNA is TGTGCCAGTTGGGGCAGTCTCATGAACACTGAAGCTTTCTTT. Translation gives CASWGSLMNTEAFF. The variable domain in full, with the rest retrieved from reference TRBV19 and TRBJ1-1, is DGGITQSPKYLFRKEGQNVTLSCEQNLNHDAMYWYRQDPGQGLRLIYYSQIVNDFQKGDIAEGYSVSREKKESFPLTVTSAQKNPTAFYLCASWGSLMNTEAFFGQGTRLTVV.

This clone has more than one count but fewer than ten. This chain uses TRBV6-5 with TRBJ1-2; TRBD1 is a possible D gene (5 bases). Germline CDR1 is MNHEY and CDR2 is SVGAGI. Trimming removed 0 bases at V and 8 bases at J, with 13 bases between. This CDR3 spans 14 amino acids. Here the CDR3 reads CASSYSTVGRGYTF. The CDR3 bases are TGTGCCAGCAGTTACTCGACAGTAGGCCGAGGCTACACCTTC.

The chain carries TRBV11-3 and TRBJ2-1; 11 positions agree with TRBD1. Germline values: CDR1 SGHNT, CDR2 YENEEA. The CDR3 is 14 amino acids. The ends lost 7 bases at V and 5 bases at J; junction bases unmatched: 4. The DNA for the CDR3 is TGTGCCAGCAACCGGGACAGGGGGGACAATGAGCAGTTCTTC. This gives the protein CASNRDRGDNEQFF.

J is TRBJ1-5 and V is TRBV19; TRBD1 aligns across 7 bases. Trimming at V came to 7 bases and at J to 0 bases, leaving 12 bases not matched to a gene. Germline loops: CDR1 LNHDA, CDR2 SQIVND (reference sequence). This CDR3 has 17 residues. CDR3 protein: CASTPRGQTYSNQPQHF. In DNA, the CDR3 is TGTGCCAGTACCCCTAGGGGACAGACTTATAGCAATCAGCCCCAGCATTTT.

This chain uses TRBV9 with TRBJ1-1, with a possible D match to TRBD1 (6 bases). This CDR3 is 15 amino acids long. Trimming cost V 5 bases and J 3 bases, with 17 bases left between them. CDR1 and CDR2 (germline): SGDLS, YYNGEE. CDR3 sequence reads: CASSVLGGADTEAFF. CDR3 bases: TGTGCCAGCAGTGTTTTGGGGGGGGCGGACACTGAAGCTTTCTTT.

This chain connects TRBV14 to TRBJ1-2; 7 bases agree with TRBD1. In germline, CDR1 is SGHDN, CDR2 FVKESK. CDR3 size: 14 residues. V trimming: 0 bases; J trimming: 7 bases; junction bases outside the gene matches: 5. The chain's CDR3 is CASSQDRRGLGYTF. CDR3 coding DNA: TGTGCCAGCAGCCAAGATAGAAGGGGGCTTGGCTACACCTTC.

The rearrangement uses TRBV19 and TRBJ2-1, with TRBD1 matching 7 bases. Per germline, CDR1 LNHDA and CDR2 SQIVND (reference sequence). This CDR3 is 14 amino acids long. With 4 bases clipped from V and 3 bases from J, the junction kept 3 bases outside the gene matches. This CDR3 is CASSTRQGYNEQFF. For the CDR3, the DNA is TGTGCCAGTAGTACTAGACAGGGCTACAATGAGCAGTTCTTC.

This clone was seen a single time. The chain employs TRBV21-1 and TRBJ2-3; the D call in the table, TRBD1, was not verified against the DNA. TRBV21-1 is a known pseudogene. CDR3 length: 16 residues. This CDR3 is CASSRQTGYGTDTQYF. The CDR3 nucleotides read TGTGCCAGCAGCAGACAAACAGGGTACGGGACAGATACGCAGTATTTT.

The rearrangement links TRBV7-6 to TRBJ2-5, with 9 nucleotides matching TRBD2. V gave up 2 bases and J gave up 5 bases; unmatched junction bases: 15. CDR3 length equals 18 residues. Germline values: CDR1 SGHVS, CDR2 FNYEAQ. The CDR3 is CASSLRRGGGQIPETQYF. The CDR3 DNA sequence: TGTGCCAGCAGCTTACGGCGGGGGGGCGGCCAAATCCCGGAGACCCAGTACTTC.

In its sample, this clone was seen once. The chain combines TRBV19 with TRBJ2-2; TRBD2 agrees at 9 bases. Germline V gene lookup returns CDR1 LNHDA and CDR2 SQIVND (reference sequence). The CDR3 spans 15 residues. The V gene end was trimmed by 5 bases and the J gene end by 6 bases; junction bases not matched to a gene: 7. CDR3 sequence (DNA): TGTGCCAGTAGTGGGGAGCGGGGGGTGCCCGGGGAGCTGTTTTTT. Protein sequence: CASSGERGVPGELFF.

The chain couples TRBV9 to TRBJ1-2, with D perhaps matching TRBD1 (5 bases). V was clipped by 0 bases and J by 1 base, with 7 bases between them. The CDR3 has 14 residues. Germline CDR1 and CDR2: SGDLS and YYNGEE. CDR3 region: CASSVGQLNYGYTF. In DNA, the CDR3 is TGTGCCAGCAGCGTAGGACAGCTTAACTATGGCTACACCTTC.

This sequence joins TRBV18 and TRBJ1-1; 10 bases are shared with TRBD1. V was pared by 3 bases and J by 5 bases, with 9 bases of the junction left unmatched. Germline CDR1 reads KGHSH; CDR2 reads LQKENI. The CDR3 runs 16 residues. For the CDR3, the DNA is TGTGCCAGCTCACCGATCAGACAGGGGGCGCGAACTGAAGCTTTCTTT. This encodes CASSPIRQGARTEAFF.

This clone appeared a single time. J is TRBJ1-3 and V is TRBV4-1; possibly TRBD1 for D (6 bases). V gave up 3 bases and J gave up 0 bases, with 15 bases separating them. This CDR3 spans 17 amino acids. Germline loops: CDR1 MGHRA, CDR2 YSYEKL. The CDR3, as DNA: TGCGCCAGCAGCCAGTTGCCGGACAGAACCTCTGGAAACACCATATATTTT. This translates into CASSQLPDRTSGNTIYF.

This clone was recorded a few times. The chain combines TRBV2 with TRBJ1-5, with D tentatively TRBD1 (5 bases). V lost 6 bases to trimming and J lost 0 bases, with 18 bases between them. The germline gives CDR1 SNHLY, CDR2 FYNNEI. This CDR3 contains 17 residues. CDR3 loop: CASRDEPTGDSNQPQHF. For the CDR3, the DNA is TGTGCCAGCAGGGACGAACCAACAGGAGATAGCAATCAGCCCCAGCATTTT.

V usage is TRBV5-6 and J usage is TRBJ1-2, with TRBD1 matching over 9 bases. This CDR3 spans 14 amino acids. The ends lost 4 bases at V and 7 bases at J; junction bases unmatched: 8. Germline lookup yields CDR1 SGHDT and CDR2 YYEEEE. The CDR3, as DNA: TGTGCCAGCAGCGGGACAGGGACGCTCGGTGGCTACACCTTC. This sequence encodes CASSGTGTLGGYTF.

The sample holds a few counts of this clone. The CDR3 loop reads CASQGVNSYEQYF. Here the CDR3 DNA reads TGTGCCAGCCAGGGGGTGAACTCCTACGAGCAGTACTTC. The chain links TRBV9 to TRBJ2-7; 7 bases are a match to TRBD1. The trim removed 7 bases at V and 0 bases at J, leaving 4 bases unmatched. Germline V gene lookup returns CDR1 SGDLS and CDR2 YYNGEE. The CDR3 is 13 residues long.

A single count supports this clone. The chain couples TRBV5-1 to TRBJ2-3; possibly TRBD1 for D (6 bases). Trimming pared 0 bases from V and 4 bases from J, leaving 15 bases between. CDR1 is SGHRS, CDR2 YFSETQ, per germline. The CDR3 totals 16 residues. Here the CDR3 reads CASSLVPGVGADTQYF. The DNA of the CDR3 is TGCGCCAGCAGCTTGGTTCCAGGGGTAGGGGCAGATACGCAGTATTTT.

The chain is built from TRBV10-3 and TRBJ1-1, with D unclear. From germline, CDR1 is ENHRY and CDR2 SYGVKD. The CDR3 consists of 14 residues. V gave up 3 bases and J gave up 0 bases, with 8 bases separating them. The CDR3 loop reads CAISDYRVNTEAFF. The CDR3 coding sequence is TGTGCCATCAGTGATTACAGAGTGAACACTGAAGCTTTCTTT.

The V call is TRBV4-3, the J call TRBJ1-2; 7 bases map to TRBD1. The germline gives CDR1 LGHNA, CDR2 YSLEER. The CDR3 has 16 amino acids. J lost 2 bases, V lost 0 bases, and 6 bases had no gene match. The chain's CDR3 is CASSQDRQGINYGYTF. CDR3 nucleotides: TGCGCCAGCAGCCAAGACCGACAGGGAATCAACTATGGCTACACCTTC.

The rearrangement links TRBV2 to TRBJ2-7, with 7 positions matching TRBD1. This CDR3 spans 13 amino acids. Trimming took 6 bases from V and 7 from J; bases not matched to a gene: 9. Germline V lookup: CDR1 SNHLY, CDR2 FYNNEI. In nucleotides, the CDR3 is TGTGCCAGCAGCGCCCCCGACAGGGCTGAGCAGTACTTC. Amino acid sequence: CASSAPDRAEQYF.

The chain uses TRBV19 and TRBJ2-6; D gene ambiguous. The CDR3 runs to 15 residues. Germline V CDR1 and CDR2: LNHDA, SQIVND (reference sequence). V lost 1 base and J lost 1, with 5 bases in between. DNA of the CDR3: TGTGCCAGTAGTATAGGGCGGTCTGGGGCCAACGTCCTGACTTTC. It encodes CASSIGRSGANVLTF.

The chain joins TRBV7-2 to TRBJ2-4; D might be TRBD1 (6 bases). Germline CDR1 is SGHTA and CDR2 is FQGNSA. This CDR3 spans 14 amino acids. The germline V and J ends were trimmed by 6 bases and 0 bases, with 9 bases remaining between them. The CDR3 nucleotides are TGTGCCAGCAGTCGGACAGTAGCCAAAAACATTCAGTACTTC. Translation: CASSRTVAKNIQYF.

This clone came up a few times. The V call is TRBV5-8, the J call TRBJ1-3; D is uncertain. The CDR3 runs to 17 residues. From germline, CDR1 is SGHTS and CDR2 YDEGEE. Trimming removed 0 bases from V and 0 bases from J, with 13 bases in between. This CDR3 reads CASSLALRSLSGNTIYF. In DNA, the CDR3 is TGTGCCAGCAGCTTGGCCCTGCGGTCTCTCTCTGGAAACACCATATATTTT.

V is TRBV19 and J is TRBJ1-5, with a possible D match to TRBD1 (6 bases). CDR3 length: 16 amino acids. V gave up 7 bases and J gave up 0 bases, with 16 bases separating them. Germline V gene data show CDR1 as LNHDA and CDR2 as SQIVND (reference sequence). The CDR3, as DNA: TGTGCCAGTACCGGACAGAGTACCTATAGCAATCAGCCCCAGCATTTT. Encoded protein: CASTGQSTYSNQPQHF.

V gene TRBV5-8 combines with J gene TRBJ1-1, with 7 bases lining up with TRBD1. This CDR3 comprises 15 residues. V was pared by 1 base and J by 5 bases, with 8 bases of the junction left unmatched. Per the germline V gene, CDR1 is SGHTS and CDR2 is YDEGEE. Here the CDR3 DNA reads TGTGCCAGCAGCTTGTTGTTTTCAGGGGGGACTGAAGCTTTCTTT. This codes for CASSLLFSGGTEAFF.

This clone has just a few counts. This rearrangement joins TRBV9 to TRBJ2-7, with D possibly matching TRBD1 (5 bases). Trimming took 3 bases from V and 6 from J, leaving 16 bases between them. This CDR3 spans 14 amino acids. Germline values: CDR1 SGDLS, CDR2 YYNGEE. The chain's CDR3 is CASSASLRGGEQYF. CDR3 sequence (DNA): TGTGCCAGCAGCGCAAGCCTTAGGGGCGGCGAGCAGTACTTC.

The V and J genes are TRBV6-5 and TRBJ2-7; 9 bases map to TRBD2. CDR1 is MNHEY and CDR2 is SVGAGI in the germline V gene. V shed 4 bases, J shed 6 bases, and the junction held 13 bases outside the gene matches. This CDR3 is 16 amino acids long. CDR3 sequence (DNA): TGTGCCAGCAGTTCCCCGTGGAGCGGGGGGTCCGGCGAGCAGTACTTC. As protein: CASSSPWSGGSGEQYF.

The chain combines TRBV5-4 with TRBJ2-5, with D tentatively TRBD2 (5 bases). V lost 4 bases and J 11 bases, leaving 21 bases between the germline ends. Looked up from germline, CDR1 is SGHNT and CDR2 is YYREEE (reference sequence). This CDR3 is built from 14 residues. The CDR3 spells CASSTDSPAREQYF. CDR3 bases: TGTGCCAGCAGCACGGACTCCCCCGCGAGGGAGCAGTACTTC.

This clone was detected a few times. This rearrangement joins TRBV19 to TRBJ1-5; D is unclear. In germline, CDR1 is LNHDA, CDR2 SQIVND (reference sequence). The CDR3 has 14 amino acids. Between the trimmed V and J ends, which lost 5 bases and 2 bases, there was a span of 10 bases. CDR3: CASSALLGNQPQHF. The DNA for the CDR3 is TGTGCCAGTAGTGCGCTTTTGGGCAATCAGCCCCAGCATTTT.

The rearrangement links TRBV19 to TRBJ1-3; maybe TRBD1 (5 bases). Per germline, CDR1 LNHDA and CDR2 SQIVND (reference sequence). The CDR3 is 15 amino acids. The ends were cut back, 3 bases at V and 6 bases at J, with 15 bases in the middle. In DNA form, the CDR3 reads TGTGCCAGTAGTATTAGCGGGGCCTACGAAAACACCATATATTTT. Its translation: CASSISGAYENTIYF.